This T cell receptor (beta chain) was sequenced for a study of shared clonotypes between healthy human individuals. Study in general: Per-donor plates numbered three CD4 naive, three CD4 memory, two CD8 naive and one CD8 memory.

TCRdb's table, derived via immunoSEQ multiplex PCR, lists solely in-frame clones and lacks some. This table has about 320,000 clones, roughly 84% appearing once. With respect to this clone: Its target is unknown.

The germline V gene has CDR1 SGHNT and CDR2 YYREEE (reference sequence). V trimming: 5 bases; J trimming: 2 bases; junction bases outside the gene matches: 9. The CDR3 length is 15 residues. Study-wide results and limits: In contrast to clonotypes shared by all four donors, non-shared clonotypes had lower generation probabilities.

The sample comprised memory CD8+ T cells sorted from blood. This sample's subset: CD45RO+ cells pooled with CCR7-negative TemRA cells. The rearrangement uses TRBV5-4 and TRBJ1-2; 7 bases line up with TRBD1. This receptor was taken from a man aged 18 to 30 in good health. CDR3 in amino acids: CASRPGQVKNYGYTF. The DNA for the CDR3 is TGTGCCAGCAGGCCTGGACAGGTGAAGAACTATGGCTACACCTTC.